The clone carrying this T cell receptor beta chain showed up many times. No antigen is known for it. The sample belongs to a study of shared clonotypes between healthy human individuals. Findings and caveats of the study: Rarefaction revealed incomplete sorted-subset sequencing despite large depth.

For each subset, genomic DNA was distributed in equal portions over several immunoSEQ plates. Original processing methods: ImmunoSEQ sequences covered only the junction and lacked quality scores; filtering therefore differed. Profiling relied on immunoSEQ multiplex PCR, and the TCRdb table lists in-frame clones only, not all of them. Clone size and V and J calls were adopted from that table, with D and trimming inferred from the DNA. The data show 850,000 to 1,200,000 clones, 75% seen once. The ends were cut back, 10 bases at V and 0 bases at J, with 13 bases in the middle. CDR3 length equals 14 residues. From germline, CDR1 is SEHNR and CDR2 FQNEAQ (reference sequence).

The material sequenced was memory CD4+ T cells sorted from blood. Subset of the sample: CD45RA-negative fraction. The chain has TRBV7-9 and TRBJ2-1; D possibly uses TRBD1 or TRBD2 (5 bases each). This receptor was obtained from a man aged 18 to 29 in good health. The CDR3 spells CATTGAGSYNEQFF. The DNA for the CDR3 is TGTGCCACCACTGGGGCGGGCTCCTACAATGAGCAGTTCTTC.